These T cell receptor beta chains were read from a single sample in a study of prognosis after radiotherapy for stage I lung cancer. TCRdb passed the multiplex PCR reads through MiXCR, listing each CDR3 protein once. The sample lists around 30,000 distinct CDR3 sequences, about 31% occurring once. The specimen comprised PBMCs, sampled before or after stereotactic body radiation therapy (not recorded which). The source is a donor at least 50 years old with non-small cell lung cancer. Both conserved end residues are part of each CDR3. Fields, in order: CDR3 DNA, CDR3 protein, clone size, J gene, D gene, V gene. D genes are given only for firm matches. Rows give clone size only sometimes, using once, few, many, or a class for an expanded clone.

DNA: TGTGCCAGCACAAGCGGGGGGGACTCCCCCTCGTTCTTC
CDR3: CASTSGGDSPSFF
size: many
J: TRBJ2-1
D: TRBD2
V: TRBV6-2/TRBV6-3

DNA: TGTGCCAGCAGCCGGGGGACTTTCGGGAACACTGAAGCTTTCTTT
CDR3: CASSRGTFGNTEAFF
size: many
J: TRBJ1-1
D: .
V: TRBV3-1

DNA: TGTGCCAGCAGCCGGGGACTGGTCTCCCATAATTCACCCCTACACTTT
CDR3: CASSRGLVSHNSPLHF
size: .
J: TRBJ1-6
D: .
V: TRBV28

DNA: TGTGCCAGCAGTAGGCGACTACCGGGGGAGGATACCCAGTACTTC
CDR3: CASSRRLPGEDTQYF
size: .
J: TRBJ2-5
D: .
V: TRBV6-2/TRBV6-3

DNA: TGTGCCAGCAGTTTTTCCGGAACCGAAAAACTGTTTTTT
CDR3: CASSFSGTEKLFF
size: many
J: TRBJ1-4
D: .
V: TRBV12-3/TRBV12-4

DNA: TGTGCCAGTAGTATTGCCAGTAACACCGGGGAGCTGTTTTTT
CDR3: CASSIASNTGELFF
size: many
J: TRBJ2-2
D: .
V: TRBV19

DNA: TGTGCCAGTAGTATCGCTGAGAACTATTTCTACACCTTC
CDR3: CASSIAENYFYTF
size: .
J: TRBJ1-2
D: .
V: TRBV19

DNA: TGTGCCAGCAGTTTAGGGGCCGGGACAGTGTCGAGCGAGCAGTACTTC
CDR3: CASSLGAGTVSSEQYF
size: .
J: TRBJ2-7
D: TRBD1
V: TRBV12-3/TRBV12-4

DNA: TGTGCCAGCAGTCCCAGGGGCCTCTATGGCTACACCTTC
CDR3: CASSPRGLYGYTF
size: many
J: TRBJ1-2
D: .
V: TRBV6-1

DNA: TGTGCCAGCAGTTTTGTTGGGACCAAGGTTTCACCCCTCCACTTT
CDR3: CASSFVGTKVSPLHF
size: many
J: TRBJ1-6
D: .
V: TRBV12-3/TRBV12-4

DNA: TGTGCCAGCAGTTACTTGAGCGCGAGCACAGATACGCAGTATTTT
CDR3: CASSYLSASTDTQYF
size: many
J: TRBJ2-3
D: .
V: TRBV6-2/TRBV6-3

DNA: TGCAGTGCTAGGGGCCCGGATGGGGAACAAGAGACCCAGTACTTC
CDR3: CSARGPDGEQETQYF
size: .
J: TRBJ2-5
D: .
V: TRBV20-1

DNA: TGTGCCAGCAGCTTCGGGACAGGTCCCATGAACACTGAAGCTTTCTTT
CDR3: CASSFGTGPMNTEAFF
size: many
J: TRBJ1-1
D: TRBD1
V: TRBV7-9

DNA: TGTGCCATCAGTGAGCTGGCGGGGTACACCTTC
CDR3: CAISELAGYTF
size: many
J: TRBJ1-2
D: .
V: TRBV10-3

DNA: TGTGCCAGCAGCCAAGAAAGGGGCAGAGCACCAACTAATGAAAAACTGTTTTTT
CDR3: CASSQERGRAPTNEKLFF
size: many
J: TRBJ1-4
D: .
V: TRBV3-1

DNA: TGTGCCAGTAGTATGGGACAGGGCCCAGATACGCAGTATTTT
CDR3: CASSMGQGPDTQYF
size: .
J: TRBJ2-3
D: TRBD1
V: TRBV19

DNA: TGCAGTGCTCCAGGGACGGGCAAATTTCGCAATCAGCCCCAGCATTTT
CDR3: CSAPGTGKFRNQPQHF
size: many
J: TRBJ1-5
D: .
V: TRBV20-1

DNA: TGTGCCAGCAGTTACTCGGACAATAGCAATCAGCCCCAGCATTTT
CDR3: CASSYSDNSNQPQHF
size: many
J: TRBJ1-5
D: .
V: TRBV6-5

DNA: TGTGCCAGCAGTCCCCTGGGGAGGGGCACAGATACGCAGTATTTT
CDR3: CASSPLGRGTDTQYF
size: many
J: TRBJ2-3
D: TRBD2
V: TRBV28

DNA: TGCAGTGCTAGAGGGGCCTCCCGGCGTGCTGGGGCCAACGTCCTGACTTTC
CDR3: CSARGASRRAGANVLTF
size: many
J: TRBJ2-6
D: .
V: TRBV20-1

DNA: TGTGCCAGCAGTTTCACTAGTGGGGAGATAAACGATAAGCAGTTCTTC
CDR3: CASSFTSGEINDKQFF
size: .
J: TRBJ2-1
D: .
V: TRBV27

DNA: TGTGCCAGCCGCAGAGGCCGTACAGATACGCAGTATTTT
CDR3: CASRRGRTDTQYF
size: many
J: TRBJ2-3
D: .
V: TRBV7-2

DNA: TGTGCCACCCGGATGGACAGGAACAGCGGGGAGCTGTTTTTT
CDR3: CATRMDRNSGELFF
size: many
J: TRBJ2-2
D: TRBD1
V: TRBV6-4

DNA: TGTGCCAGCGGGGAGGGGAACTCTGGGGCCAACGTCCTGACTTTC
CDR3: CASGEGNSGANVLTF
size: .
J: TRBJ2-6
D: TRBD2
V: TRBV6-1

DNA: TGTGCCAGCAGTCCCCTAGCGGGAGGGGGATATGAGCAGTTCTTC
CDR3: CASSPLAGGGYEQFF
size: .
J: TRBJ2-1
D: TRBD2
V: TRBV2

DNA: TGTGCCAGCAGCTTATGGGGGGCTGGGAATGAGCAGTTCTTC
CDR3: CASSLWGAGNEQFF
size: many
J: TRBJ2-1
D: .
V: TRBV7-9

DNA: TGTGCCAGCAGCTTGGCACAGGAAAACTATGGCTACACCTTC
CDR3: CASSLAQENYGYTF
size: few
J: TRBJ1-2
D: .
V: TRBV5-4

DNA: TGTGCCAGCAGCTTTCAGGGAAATAGAAGAGATACGCAGTATTTT
CDR3: CASSFQGNRRDTQYF
size: many
J: TRBJ2-3
D: .
V: TRBV7-9

DNA: TGTGCCAGCAGTTCGGCGGGAGGGCGAGCAGATACGCAGTATTTT
CDR3: CASSSAGGRADTQYF
size: once
J: TRBJ2-3
D: TRBD2
V: TRBV11-2

DNA: TGTGCCAGCAGCCAGCTTACTAGTTCCTACAATGAGCAGTTCTTC
CDR3: CASSQLTSSYNEQFF
size: .
J: TRBJ2-1
D: .
V: TRBV5-4

DNA: TGCGCCAGCAGCTTGCATCAGCGGGAGGGCTACAATGAGCAGTTCTTC
CDR3: CASSLHQREGYNEQFF
size: .
J: TRBJ2-1
D: TRBD2
V: TRBV5-1

DNA: TGTGCCAGTAGTATTTCCACGGGACTAGCGGCTAATGAGCAGTTCTTC
CDR3: CASSISTGLAANEQFF
size: .
J: TRBJ2-1
D: TRBD2
V: TRBV19

DNA: TGTGCCAGCAGGGGCTGGAGAAACACTGAAGCTTTCTTT
CDR3: CASRGWRNTEAFF
size: many
J: TRBJ1-1
D: .
V: TRBV7-8

DNA: TGTGCCAGCAGCAGCCTCTCCCGAAACTATGGCTACACCTTC
CDR3: CASSSLSRNYGYTF
size: many
J: TRBJ1-2
D: .
V: TRBV5-5

DNA: TGTGCCAGCAGCCCACAAATCTCTGGAAACACCATATATTTT
CDR3: CASSPQISGNTIYF
size: many
J: TRBJ1-3
D: .
V: TRBV3-1

DNA: TGTGCCAGCTCACCAGGTTCGACAGGGGGATACAATGAGCAGTTCTTC
CDR3: CASSPGSTGGYNEQFF
size: many
J: TRBJ2-1
D: TRBD1
V: TRBV18

DNA: TGTGCCAGCAGCCCCCCTACGGGGGGGGGCGGGAATGAGCAGTTCTTC
CDR3: CASSPPTGGGGNEQFF
size: many
J: TRBJ2-1
D: TRBD2
V: TRBV7-6

DNA: TGTGCCAGCAGTTACATACAGGCCACAGATACGCAGTATTTT
CDR3: CASSYIQATDTQYF
size: .
J: TRBJ2-3
D: .
V: TRBV6-9

DNA: TGTGCCAGCAGTGTAGCGGGGCGCTACTACAATGAGCAGTTCTTC
CDR3: CASSVAGRYYNEQFF
size: many
J: TRBJ2-1
D: TRBD2
V: TRBV12-3/TRBV12-4

DNA: TGTGCCAGCTCACCAGGGACAGGTTCATCGAACACTGAAGCTTTCTTT
CDR3: CASSPGTGSSNTEAFF
size: few
J: TRBJ1-1
D: TRBD1
V: TRBV18

DNA: TGTGCCAGCATCCAAGTTGGGGCAGTCCCTGGAAACACCATATATTTT
CDR3: CASIQVGAVPGNTIYF
size: .
J: TRBJ1-3
D: .
V: TRBV14

DNA: TGTGCCAGCAGCACCGCCGGGCTAACTAATGAAAAACTGTTTTTT
CDR3: CASSTAGLTNEKLFF
size: many
J: TRBJ1-4
D: .
V: TRBV5-5

DNA: TGTGCCAGCAGCCAAGCCTTAGGTAGCTATGGCTACACCTTC
CDR3: CASSQALGSYGYTF
size: many
J: TRBJ1-2
D: .
V: TRBV3-1

DNA: TGTGCCAGCAGTGCGACTAGCTTGAGCTCCTACGAGCAGTACTTC
CDR3: CASSATSLSSYEQYF
size: many
J: TRBJ2-7
D: TRBD2
V: TRBV6-1

DNA: TGCAGCGTTGATACGGGGGTGGAGACCCAGTACTTC
CDR3: CSVDTGVETQYF
size: many
J: TRBJ2-5
D: .
V: TRBV29-1